This paragraph covers one T cell receptor beta chain sequence. The source of the sample is a study of blood T cell repertoires in COVID-19. Study-level background: COVID-19 samples, acute and convalescent, were from the United States, Italy and Spain. T cells, B-cell-depleted T cells, or PBMCs provided the cDNA or gDNA that served as material.

Methods used by the authors: Reference gene primer amplification gave nucleated cell count estimates. Sequencing was performed with immunoSEQ multiplex PCR; in TCRdb, only in-frame clones are kept and a portion is missing. V and J calls and clone size come straight from that table; D and trimming were deduced from the DNA. The data show 300,000 to 350,000 clones, about 91% seen once. One Seattle source followed patients from active infection through their disease course. The TCR comes from a man aged 25 to 40 with COVID-19, enrolled during active disease. The sequencing sample was made of peripheral blood.

CDR3 bases: TGTGCCAGCAGCGTAGACTTCAATGAGCAGTTCTTC. Residues: CASSVDFNEQFF. This chain links TRBV9 with TRBJ2-1; D gene uncertain. From germline, CDR1 is SGDLS and CDR2 YYNGEE. Trimming stripped 0 bases from V and 6 bases from J, with 4 bases between. The CDR3 is 12 residues long.